Following are 15 T cell receptor beta chains from one sample sequenced in a study of OX40 agonist ivuxolimab in advanced cancers. Sequenced by immunoSEQ multiplex PCR; TCRdb stores in-frame clones only, minus some. The repertoire holds 90,000 to 100,000 clones, approximately 80% seen once, with approximately 1.5% in the top ten. The specimen comprised CD4+ or CD8+ T cells sorted from blood, sampled in a trial of the OX40 agonist ivuxolimab. The source of these receptors is an adult with an advanced solid tumor such as melanoma, head and neck, liver or kidney cancer.

The rearrangement links TRBV14 to TRBJ2-4; TRBD2 matches at 12 bases. Germline lookup yields CDR1 SGHDN and CDR2 FVKESK. V trimming: 0 bases; J trimming: 6 bases; junction bases outside the gene matches: 12. This CDR3 is built from 19 residues. The chain's CDR3 is CASSQDQGVTSGSRNIQYF. The CDR3 coding sequence is TGTGCCAGCAGCCAAGATCAGGGCGTGACTAGCGGGAGTAGAAACATTCAGTACTTC. The entire variable domain, with the rest obtained from reference TRBV14 and TRBJ2-4, is as follows: EAGVTQFPSHSVIEKGQTVTLRCDPISGHDNLYWYRRVMGKEIKFLLHFVKESKQDESGMPNNRFLAERTGGTYSTLKVQPAELEDSGVYFCASSQDQGVTSGSRNIQYFGAGTRLSVL.

This clone showed up many times. The V and J genes are TRBV7-3 and TRBJ2-2; D is unclear. V lost 5 bases and J 2 bases, leaving 9 bases between the germline ends. The CDR3 has 14 amino acids. Per the germline V gene, CDR1 is SGHTA and CDR2 is FQGTGA. This CDR3 reads CASSAFRNTGELFF. The CDR3 nucleotides read TGTGCCAGCAGCGCCTTTAGAAACACCGGGGAGCTGTTTTTT.

The chain joins TRBV11-1 to TRBJ2-5; D is unclear. Deletions cut 5 bases from V and 4 bases from J, with 11 bases between. Germline V lookup: CDR1 SGHAT, CDR2 FQDESV (reference sequence). The length of the CDR3 is 13 residues. CDR3 residues: CASSAPPGETQYF. Written as DNA, the CDR3 is TGTGCCAGCAGCGCCCCGCCGGGAGAGACCCAGTACTTC. The variable domain in full, completed from reference TRBV11-1 and TRBJ2-5, reads EAEVAQSPRYKITEKSQAVAFWCDPISGHATLYWYRQILGQGPELLVQFQDESVVDDSQLPKDRFSAERLKGVDSTLKIQPAELGDSAMYLCASSAPPGETQYFGPGTRLLVL.

This clone showed up just once. This rearrangement joins TRBV5-1 to TRBJ2-3; D is undetermined. V lost 1 base and J 2 bases, leaving 8 bases between the germline ends. Germline V gives CDR1 SGHRS, CDR2 YFSETQ. This CDR3 comprises 14 residues. CDR3 region: CASSLTPSTDTQYF. The CDR3 DNA reads as TGCGCCAGCAGCTTGACTCCGTCCACAGATACGCAGTATTTT.

J is TRBJ1-2 and V is TRBV27; 9 nucleotides align to TRBD1. There are 15 residues in the CDR3. The germline V gene has CDR1 MNHEY and CDR2 SMNVEV (reference sequence). Losses at the gene ends were 2 bases for V and 7 bases for J; bases not matched to a gene: 8. The CDR3 protein is CASSLVTGGAVGYTF. DNA of the CDR3: TGTGCCAGCAGTTTAGTAACAGGGGGCGCGGTTGGCTACACCTTC.

The chain joins TRBV5-4 to TRBJ1-2; D gene uncertain. This CDR3 has 13 amino acids. The V and J ends lost 0 bases and 8 bases respectively, with 11 bases between them. Germline assignment: CDR1 SGHNT and CDR2 YYREEE (reference sequence). CDR3 amino acids: CASSLALGGGYTF. CDR3 bases: TGTGCCAGCAGCTTGGCCCTCGGCGGAGGCTACACCTTC.

This chain joins TRBV7-6 and TRBJ2-3; TRBD2 matches 10 bases. The CDR3 is 16 amino acids. V shed 5 bases, J shed 4 bases, and the junction held 9 bases outside the gene matches. Per germline, CDR1 SGHVS and CDR2 FNYEAQ. Here the CDR3 DNA reads TGTGCCAGCAGCATTCTTAGCGGGGGGAAGCCAGATACGCAGTATTTT. Encoded protein: CASSILSGGKPDTQYF.

V and J are TRBV30 and TRBJ2-5, with D possibly being TRBD2 (7 bases). Germline V gene data show CDR1 as GTSNPN and CDR2 as SVGIG (reference sequence). CDR3 length equals 16 residues. The V end lost 0 bases, the J end lost 1 base, and 15 bases lay between the germline ends. This CDR3 reads CAWSVTGRGAQETQYF. The CDR3 nucleotides read TGTGCCTGGAGTGTAACAGGCCGGGGGGCCCAAGAGACCCAGTACTTC.

The chain combines TRBV7-2 with TRBJ2-1; D perhaps matches TRBD1 (5 bases). Trimming shortened V by 2 bases and J by 7 bases, and 15 bases separated the two germline ends. This CDR3 has 15 residues. Germline lookup yields CDR1 SGHTA and CDR2 FQGNSA. The CDR3 loop reads CASSLSPSRGNEQFF. In DNA, the CDR3 is TGTGCCAGCAGCTTATCGCCCTCAAGGGGAAATGAGCAGTTCTTC.

About this clone itself: Compared with germline, one end of the junction differs, possibly owing to a read error. The chain is built from TRBV28 and TRBJ1-2, with 8 bases that match TRBD1. Per germline, CDR1 MDHEN and CDR2 SYDVKM. There are 18 residues in the CDR3. The CDR3 bases are TGTGCCAGCAGTTTTGCTTCATTTTCGTCTCTGGGCAGGGGGCGCCCCCTATTC. Protein: CASSFASFSSLGRGRPLF.

In this sample, this clone turned up a few times. J is TRBJ2-1 and V is TRBV28; 7 bases fit TRBD1. CDR1 is MDHEN and CDR2 is SYDVKM in the germline V gene. V lost 0 bases and J lost 7; bases outside the gene matches: 9. There are 16 residues in the CDR3. CDR3 sequence (DNA): TGTGCCAGCAGTTTATGGGCTACGGGACAGAGGAATGAGCAGTTCTTC. It is translated as CASSLWATGQRNEQFF.

The V call is TRBV5-5, the J call TRBJ2-7; tentatively, D is TRBD2 (6 bases). This CDR3 region has 14 residues. V dropped 4 bases and J dropped 5 bases, with 16 bases sitting between them. Germline V lookup: CDR1 SGHKS, CDR2 YYEKEE (reference sequence). Here the CDR3 reads CASSLGSGGHEQYF. CDR3 nucleotide sequence: TGTGCCAGCAGCCTCGGGAGTGGGGGTCACGAGCAGTACTTC.

With regard to this clone: The same CDR3 can be traced to other DNA sequences in this sample. The chain links TRBV27 to TRBJ1-1; possibly TRBD1 for D (5 bases). V lost 5 bases and J lost 2, with 15 bases in between. This CDR3 spans 15 amino acids. CDR1 MNHEY and CDR2 SMNVEV come from the germline V gene (reference sequence). The CDR3 loop is CASSTAGRPNTEAFF. CDR3 coding DNA: TGTGCCAGCAGTACGGCGGGACGGCCAAACACTGAAGCTTTCTTT.

The chain combines TRBV9 with TRBJ1-5; weak D call: TRBD1 (6 bases). Germline-derived CDR1 and CDR2 are SGDLS and YYNGEE. This CDR3 comprises 15 residues. Trimming removed 4 bases at V and 6 bases at J, with 17 bases between. CDR3 sequence (DNA): TGTGCCAGCAGCCCATTCGGACAGCGGGGTCAGCCCCAGCATTTT. It translates to CASSPFGQRGQPQHF.

Regarding this clone: In the same sample, other DNA sequences code for this CDR3. This chain links TRBV18 with TRBJ1-2; D unclear. Germline lookup yields CDR1 KGHSH and CDR2 LQKENI. The germline V and J ends were trimmed by 2 bases and 6 bases, with 7 bases remaining between them. The CDR3 is 12 amino acids. The CDR3 is CASSPTGDGYTF. CDR3 nucleotides: TGTGCCAGCTCACCAACTGGGGATGGCTACACCTTC.